These T cell receptor beta chains were read from a single sample in a study of Tregs in tolerant kidney transplant recipients. The table came from immunoSEQ multiplex PCR; TCRdb's copy has only in-frame clones and leaves some out. This sample has approximately 81,000 clones; around nine tenths occur once, and the top ten carry roughly 1.5%. Sequenced here: CD4+ T cells from blood (PBMCs), sampled 24 months after the transplant. All receptors derive from a human patient who received a combined kidney and bone marrow transplant. Some T cells here may be from the graft donor. Both conserved end residues are trimmed from each CDR3.

V gene: TRBV5-1
CDR3 length: 11
J gene: TRBJ1-6
CDR3 protein: ASKGQDNSPLH

V gene: TRBV28
CDR3 length: 13
J gene: TRBJ2-3
CDR3 protein: ASRRQGAGTDTQY

V gene: TRBV6-5
CDR3 length: 13
J gene: TRBJ2-7
CDR3 protein: ASSYSTGVSYEQY

V gene: TRBV7-6
CDR3 length: 11
J gene: TRBJ2-7
CDR3 protein: ASSLTGLYEQY

V gene: TRBV27
CDR3 length: 12
J gene: TRBJ2-7
CDR3 protein: ASSLTSGPYEQY

V gene: TRBV5-1
CDR3 length: 15
J gene: TRBJ1-2
CDR3 protein: ASSLSLWDRGSYGYT

V gene: TRBV29-1
CDR3 length: 10
J gene: TRBJ1-6
CDR3 protein: SVETGSGPLH

V gene: TRBV25-1
CDR3 length: 12
J gene: -
CDR3 protein: ASSGTSGTYEQY

V gene: TRBV7-3
CDR3 length: 14
J gene: TRBJ2-3
CDR3 protein: ASSARLAGGVDTQY

V gene: TRBV7-2
CDR3 length: 12
J gene: TRBJ2-7
CDR3 protein: ASSLDRGAYEQY

V gene: TRBV4-3
CDR3 length: 14
J gene: TRBJ2-3
CDR3 protein: ASSQVTGRNTDTQY

V gene: TRBV11-3
CDR3 length: 12
J gene: TRBJ2-7
CDR3 protein: ASSTGQGLVEQY

V gene: TRBV11-2
CDR3 length: 13
J gene: TRBJ2-7
CDR3 protein: ASSTGTGASYEQY

V gene: TRBV30
CDR3 length: 13
J gene: TRBJ2-7
CDR3 protein: AWSFGLADSYEQY

V gene: TRBV4-2
CDR3 length: 14
J gene: TRBJ2-5
CDR3 protein: ASSPGLAINQETQY

V gene: TRBV5-5
CDR3 length: 14
J gene: TRBJ2-2
CDR3 protein: ASSPAAGVGTGELF

V gene: TRBV5-1
CDR3 length: 13
J gene: TRBJ2-2
CDR3 protein: ASSFLLEVVGELF

V gene: TRBV7-9
CDR3 length: 11
J gene: TRBJ1-2
CDR3 protein: ASPQGGDYGYT

V gene: TRBV5-5
CDR3 length: 12
J gene: TRBJ2-5
CDR3 protein: ASTSVPYQETQY

V gene: TRBV5-1
CDR3 length: 14
J gene: TRBJ2-1
CDR3 protein: ASSLVAGVSYNEQF

V gene: TRBV5-1
CDR3 length: 15
J gene: TRBJ2-3
CDR3 protein: ASSLERASGGAGTQY

V gene: TRBV11-2
CDR3 length: 13
J gene: TRBJ2-1
CDR3 protein: ASSYGTGGYNEQF

V gene: TRBV30
CDR3 length: 9
J gene: TRBJ2-1
CDR3 protein: AWSTREKKF

V gene: TRBV19
CDR3 length: 13
J gene: TRBJ2-3
CDR3 protein: ASSVSGGPGDTQY

V gene: TRBV28
CDR3 length: 12
J gene: TRBJ2-7
CDR3 protein: ASRRLAGVYEQY

V gene: TRBV4-2
CDR3 length: 13
J gene: TRBJ1-5
CDR3 protein: ASSFTGKSNQPQH

V gene: TRBV28
CDR3 length: 12
J gene: TRBJ1-2
CDR3 protein: ASSSPGHPNGYT

V gene: TRBV7-2
CDR3 length: 13
J gene: TRBJ1-5
CDR3 protein: ASSLDTGFHQPQH

V gene: TRBV28
CDR3 length: 12
J gene: TRBJ1-3
CDR3 protein: ASSFGSSGNTIY

V gene: TRBV5-1
CDR3 length: 15
J gene: TRBJ1-3
CDR3 protein: ASSSQGAVGSGNTIY

V gene: TRBV19
CDR3 length: 12
J gene: TRBJ2-5
CDR3 protein: ASSIDPGSETQY

V gene: TRBV4-1
CDR3 length: 12
J gene: TRBJ2-7
CDR3 protein: ASSRGEGPYEQY

V gene: TRBV10-3
CDR3 length: 12
J gene: TRBJ2-4
CDR3 protein: AISAPGAKNIQY

V gene: TRBV20-1
CDR3 length: 8
J gene: TRBJ1-2
CDR3 protein: SAREGLRR

V gene: TRBV11-1
CDR3 length: 14
J gene: TRBJ2-7
CDR3 protein: ASSSPWTGLRPEQY

V gene: TRBV2
CDR3 length: 13
J gene: TRBJ2-3
CDR3 protein: ASSADRASTDTQY

V gene: TRBV5-1
CDR3 length: 13
J gene: TRBJ1-3
CDR3 protein: ASSLRGDSGNTIY

V gene: TRBV30
CDR3 length: 10
J gene: TRBJ1-1
CDR3 protein: AWNPLNTEAF

V gene: TRBV13
CDR3 length: 13
J gene: TRBJ2-3
CDR3 protein: ASSSRDSGADTQY

V gene: TRBV5-1
CDR3 length: 13
J gene: TRBJ2-1
CDR3 protein: ASNQGTGAYNEQF

V gene: TRBV10-3
CDR3 length: 13
J gene: TRBJ2-7
CDR3 protein: AISPGLAYSYEQY